The 2 T cell receptor beta chains below were found in one sample sequenced in a study of siplizumab effects on memory and regulatory T cells. Profiling relied on immunoSEQ multiplex PCR, and the TCRdb table lists in-frame clones only, not all of them. The profile shows 57,000 or so clones, 79% of them singletons. Sequencing input: memory CD4+ T cells sorted from blood. These receptors came from a human donor in good health.

The chain carries TRBV7-2 and TRBJ2-3; TRBD2 aligns across 8 bases. V was clipped by 3 bases and J by 6 bases; unmatched bases: 5. The CDR3 totals 14 residues. The germline gives CDR1 SGHTA, CDR2 FQGNSA. This CDR3 reads CASSFSGGQDTQYF. Written as DNA, the CDR3 is TGTGCCAGCAGCTTCTCGGGGGGGCAGGATACGCAGTATTTT.

The chain is built from TRBV6-6 and TRBJ2-1, with D unclear. The V and J ends lost 4 bases and 9 bases respectively, with 10 bases between them. Germline V gene lookup returns CDR1 MNHNY and CDR2 SVGAGI (reference sequence). CDR3 length: 12 amino acids. CDR3 sequence: CASSSSHPEQFF. The CDR3 region has the DNA TGTGCCAGCAGTTCCAGCCATCCTGAGCAGTTCTTC.